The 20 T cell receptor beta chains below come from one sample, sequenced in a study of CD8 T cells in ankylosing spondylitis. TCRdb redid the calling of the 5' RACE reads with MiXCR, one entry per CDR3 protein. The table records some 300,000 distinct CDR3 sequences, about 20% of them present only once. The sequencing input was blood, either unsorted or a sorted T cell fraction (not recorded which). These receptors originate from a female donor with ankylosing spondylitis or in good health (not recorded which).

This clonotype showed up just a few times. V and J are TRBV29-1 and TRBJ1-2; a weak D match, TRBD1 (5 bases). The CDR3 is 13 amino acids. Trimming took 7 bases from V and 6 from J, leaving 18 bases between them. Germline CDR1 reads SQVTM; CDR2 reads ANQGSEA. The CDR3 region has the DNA TGCAGCGCCGCCTCACAGGTGGTCCATGGCTACACCTTC. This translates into CSAASQVVHGYTF.

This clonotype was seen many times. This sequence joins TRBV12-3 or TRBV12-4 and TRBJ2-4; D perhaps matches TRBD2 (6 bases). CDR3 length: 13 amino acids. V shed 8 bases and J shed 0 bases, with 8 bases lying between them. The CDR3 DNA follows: TGTGCCAGCGGGGGGTTAGCCAAAAACATTCAGTACTTC. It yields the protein CASGGLAKNIQYF.

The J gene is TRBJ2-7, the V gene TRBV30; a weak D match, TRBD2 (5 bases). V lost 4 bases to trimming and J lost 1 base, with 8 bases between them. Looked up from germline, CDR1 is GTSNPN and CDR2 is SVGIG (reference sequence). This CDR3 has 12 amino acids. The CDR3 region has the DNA TGTGCCTGGAACAGCGGATCCTACGAGCAGTACTTC. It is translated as CAWNSGSYEQYF.

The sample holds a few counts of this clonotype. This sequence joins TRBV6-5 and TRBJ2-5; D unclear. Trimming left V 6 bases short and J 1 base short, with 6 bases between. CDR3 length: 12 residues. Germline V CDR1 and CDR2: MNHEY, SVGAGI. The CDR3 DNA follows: TGTGCCAGCAGCCCCACCCAAGAGACCCAGTACTTC. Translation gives CASSPTQETQYF.

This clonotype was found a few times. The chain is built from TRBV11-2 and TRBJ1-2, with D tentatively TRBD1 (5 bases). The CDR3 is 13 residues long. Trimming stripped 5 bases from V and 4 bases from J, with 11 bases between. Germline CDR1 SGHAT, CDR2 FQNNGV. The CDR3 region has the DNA TGTGCCAGCAGCAAGGACATCTTCTATGGCTACACCTTC. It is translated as CASSKDIFYGYTF. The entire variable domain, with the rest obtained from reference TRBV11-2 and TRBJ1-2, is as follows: EAGVAQSPRYKIIEKRQSVAFWCNPISGHATLYWYQQILGQGPKLLIQFQNNGVVDDSQLPKDRFSAERLKGVDSTLKIQPAKLEDSAVYLCASSKDIFYGYTFGSGTRLTVV.

In nucleotides, the CDR3 is TGCAGTGCCTACCTCGGGCAAGCTTTCTTT. Translation gives CSAYLGQAFF. J is TRBJ1-1 and V is TRBV20-1; D gene unclear. CDR3 length equals 10 residues. V lost 6 bases to trimming and J lost 9 bases, with 11 bases between them. Germline V CDR1 and CDR2: DFQATT, SNEGSKA (reference sequence).

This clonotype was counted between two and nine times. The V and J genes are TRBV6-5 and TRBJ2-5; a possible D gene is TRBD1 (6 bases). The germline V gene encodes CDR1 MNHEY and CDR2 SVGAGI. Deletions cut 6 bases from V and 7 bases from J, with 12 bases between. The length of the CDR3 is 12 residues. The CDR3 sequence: CASRLVGGTQYF. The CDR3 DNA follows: TGTGCCAGCAGATTGGTAGGGGGGACCCAGTACTTC.

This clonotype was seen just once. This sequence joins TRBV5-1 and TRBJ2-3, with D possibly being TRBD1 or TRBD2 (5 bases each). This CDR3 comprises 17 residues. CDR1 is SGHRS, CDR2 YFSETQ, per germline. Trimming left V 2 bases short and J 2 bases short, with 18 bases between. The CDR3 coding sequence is TGCGCCAGCAGCTTTGGGGGATCAGGGCTGGCCACAGATACGCAGTATTTT. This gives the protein CASSFGGSGLATDTQYF.

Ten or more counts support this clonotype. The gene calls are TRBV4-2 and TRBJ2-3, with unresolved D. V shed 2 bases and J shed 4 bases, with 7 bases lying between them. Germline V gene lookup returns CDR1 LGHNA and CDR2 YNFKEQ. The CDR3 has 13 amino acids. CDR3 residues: CASSQRTADTQYF. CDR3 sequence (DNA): TGTGCCAGCAGCCAACGGACGGCAGATACGCAGTATTTT.

CDR3 loop: CASRAGRREQFF. DNA of the CDR3: TGTGCCAGCAGGGCGGGACGGCGGGAGCAGTTCTTC. This chain connects TRBV28 to TRBJ2-1; tentatively, D is TRBD2 (6 bases). Germline CDR1 MDHEN, CDR2 SYDVKM. The CDR3 has 12 amino acids. The V end was cut by 6 bases, the J end by 10 bases, with 13 bases between. The full variable domain, rest sourced from reference TRBV28 and TRBJ2-1, is DVKVTQSSRYLVKRTGEKVFLECVQDMDHENMFWYRQDPGLGLRLIYFSYDVKMKEKGDIPEGYSVSREKKERFSLILESASTNQTSMYLCASRAGRREQFFGPGTRLTVL.

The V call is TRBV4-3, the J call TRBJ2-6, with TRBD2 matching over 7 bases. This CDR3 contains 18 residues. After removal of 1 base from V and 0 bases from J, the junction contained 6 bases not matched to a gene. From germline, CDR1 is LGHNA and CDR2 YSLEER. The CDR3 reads CASSQVVAGPSGANVLTF. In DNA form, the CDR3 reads TGCGCCAGCAGCCAAGTGGTAGCGGGCCCCTCTGGGGCCAACGTCCTGACTTTC.

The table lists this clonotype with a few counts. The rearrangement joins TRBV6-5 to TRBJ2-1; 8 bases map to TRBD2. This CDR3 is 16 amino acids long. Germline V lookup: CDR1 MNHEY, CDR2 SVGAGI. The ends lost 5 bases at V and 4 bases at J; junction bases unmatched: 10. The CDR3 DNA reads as TGTGCCAGCAGTACATGGGGTAGCGGGATATACAATGAGCAGTTCTTC. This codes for CASSTWGSGIYNEQFF.

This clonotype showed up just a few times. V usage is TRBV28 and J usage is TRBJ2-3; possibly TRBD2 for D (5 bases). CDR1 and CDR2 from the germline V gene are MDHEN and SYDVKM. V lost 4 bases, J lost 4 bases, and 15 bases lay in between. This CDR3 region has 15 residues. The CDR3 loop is CASSSNSVLADTQYF. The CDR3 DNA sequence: TGTGCCAGCAGTTCCAATAGCGTGCTGGCAGATACGCAGTATTTT.

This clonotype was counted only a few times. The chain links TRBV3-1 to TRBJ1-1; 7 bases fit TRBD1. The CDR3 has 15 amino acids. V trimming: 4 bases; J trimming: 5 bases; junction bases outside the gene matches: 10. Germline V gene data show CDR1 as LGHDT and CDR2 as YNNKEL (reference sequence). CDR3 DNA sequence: TGTGCCAGCAGCCGAAAGGAGGGGGCGCGAACTGAAGCTTTCTTT. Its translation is CASSRKEGARTEAFF.

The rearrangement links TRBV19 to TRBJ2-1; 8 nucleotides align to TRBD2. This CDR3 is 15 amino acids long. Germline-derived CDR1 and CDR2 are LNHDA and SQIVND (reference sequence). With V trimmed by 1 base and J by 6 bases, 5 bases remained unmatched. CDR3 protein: CASSIASGSGNEQFF. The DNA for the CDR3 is TGTGCCAGTAGTATAGCAAGCGGGAGTGGCAATGAGCAGTTCTTC.

CDR3 coding DNA: TGTGCGATGGGAGCGGGAGTGGAGACCCAGTACTTC. It specifies CAMGAGVETQYF. The V call is TRBV30, the J call TRBJ2-5; 8 nucleotides align to TRBD2. Germline assignment: CDR1 GTSNPN and CDR2 SVGIG (reference sequence). The CDR3 is 12 residues long.

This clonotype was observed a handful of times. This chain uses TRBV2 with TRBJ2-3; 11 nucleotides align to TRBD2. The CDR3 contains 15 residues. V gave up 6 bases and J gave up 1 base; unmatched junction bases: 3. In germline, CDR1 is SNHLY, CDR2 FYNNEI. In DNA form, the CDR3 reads TGTGCCAGCAGGGGGACTAGCGGAGGCACAGATACGCAGTATTTT. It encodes CASRGTSGGTDTQYF.

CDR3 in amino acids: CASSARKDSIRGYTF. CDR3 in DNA: TGTGCCAGCAGTGCTCGGAAAGACAGTATTCGGGGCTACACCTTC. The rearrangement links TRBV6-1 to TRBJ1-2; TRBD1 is a possible D gene (5 bases). This CDR3 comprises 15 residues. The germline V gene encodes CDR1 MNHNS and CDR2 SASEGT. V shed 4 bases and J shed 8 bases, with 20 bases lying between them.

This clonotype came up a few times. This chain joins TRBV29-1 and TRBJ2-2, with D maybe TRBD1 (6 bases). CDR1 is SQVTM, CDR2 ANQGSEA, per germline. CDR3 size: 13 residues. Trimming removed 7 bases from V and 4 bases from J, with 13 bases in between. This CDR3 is CSGDKGGTGELFF. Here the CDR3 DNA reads TGCAGCGGGGACAAGGGCGGCACCGGGGAGCTGTTTTTT.

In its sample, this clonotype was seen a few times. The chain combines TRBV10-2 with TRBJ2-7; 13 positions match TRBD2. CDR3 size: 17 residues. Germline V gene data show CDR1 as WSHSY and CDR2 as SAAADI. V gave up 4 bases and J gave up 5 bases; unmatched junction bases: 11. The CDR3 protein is CASSGTSGSIKEDEQYF. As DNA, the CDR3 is TGCGCCAGCAGTGGGACTAGCGGGAGTATAAAGGAGGACGAGCAGTACTTC.